A selection of T cell receptor beta chains follows, all from one sample in a study of PD-L1 blockade in urothelial cancer. Assay: immunoSEQ multiplex PCR; the TCRdb copy retains only in-frame clones and omits some. The data show 71,000 or so clones, roughly 89% seen once. The specimen was PBMCs, collected around atezolizumab (anti-PD-L1) treatment. The receptor set was obtained from a man in his fifties or sixties with urothelial cancer. The CDR3 runs from the conserved cysteine through the conserved F or W. D genes are given only for firm matches. Rows may omit the clone size; those that give it use once, few, many or a size class.

d_call: .; j_call: TRBJ2-7; clone_size: .; v_call: TRBV28; cdr3_nt: TGTGCCAGCAGTACCGACAGGACCATCTACGAGCAGTACTTC; cdr3_aa: CASSTDRTIYEQYF
d_call: .; j_call: TRBJ2-5; clone_size: .; v_call: TRBV6-1; cdr3_nt: TGTGCCAGCAGTGAAGCCAGGGGCCTCAGGGCGGGAGAGACCCAGTACTTC; cdr3_aa: CASSEARGLRAGETQYF
d_call: TRBD1; j_call: TRBJ2-7; clone_size: once; v_call: TRBV28; cdr3_nt: TGTGCCAGCAAGGGGGTGACAGGGGCCTACGAGCAGTACTTC; cdr3_aa: CASKGVTGAYEQYF
d_call: TRBD1; j_call: TRBJ2-3; clone_size: .; v_call: TRBV30; cdr3_nt: TGTGCCTGGACTCGGACAGGGTACGATACGCAGTATTTT; cdr3_aa: CAWTRTGYDTQYF
d_call: TRBD2; j_call: TRBJ2-3; clone_size: few; v_call: TRBV4-1; cdr3_nt: TGCGCCAGCAGCCTCGAGCGGGGGGGTGGATCTCACATCACAGATACGCAGTATTTT; cdr3_aa: CASSLERGGGSHITDTQYF
d_call: TRBD2; j_call: TRBJ2-4; clone_size: .; v_call: TRBV9; cdr3_nt: TGTGCCAGCAGCGGGGGACTAGCGAACATTCAGTACTTC; cdr3_aa: CASSGGLANIQYF
d_call: .; j_call: TRBJ1-2; clone_size: .; v_call: TRBV2; cdr3_nt: TGTGCCAGCAGGACAGAGGACAGTACAAGCTATGGCTACACCTTC; cdr3_aa: CASRTEDSTSYGYTF
d_call: .; j_call: TRBJ1-1; clone_size: .; v_call: TRBV29-1; cdr3_nt: TGCAGCGTTGTTGGGCGGGTCACTGAAGCTTTCTTT; cdr3_aa: CSVVGRVTEAFF
d_call: TRBD2; j_call: TRBJ2-7; clone_size: .; v_call: TRBV19; cdr3_nt: TGTGCCAGTAGGCACGGGACTAGCGGAACCTACGAGCAGTACTTC; cdr3_aa: CASRHGTSGTYEQYF
d_call: .; j_call: TRBJ2-7; clone_size: .; v_call: TRBV19; cdr3_nt: TGTGCCAGTAGTATAGGGGTCCAGGGGACCTACGAGCAGTACTTC; cdr3_aa: CASSIGVQGTYEQYF
d_call: .; j_call: TRBJ1-6; clone_size: once; v_call: TRBV6-5; cdr3_nt: TGTGCCAGCAGTCACCGACAGTCGAGATCACCCCTCCACTTT; cdr3_aa: CASSHRQSRSPLHF
d_call: .; j_call: TRBJ1-6; clone_size: .; v_call: TRBV7-9; cdr3_nt: TGTGCCAGCAGCTTGGCCAGGCCATATAATTCACCCCTCCACTTT; cdr3_aa: CASSLARPYNSPLHF
d_call: .; j_call: TRBJ1-5; clone_size: .; v_call: TRBV28; cdr3_nt: TGTGCCAGCAGTGTTCCACAGGGCCCCAATCAGCCCCAGCATTTT; cdr3_aa: CASSVPQGPNQPQHF
d_call: TRBD2; j_call: TRBJ2-1; clone_size: .; v_call: TRBV11-2; cdr3_nt: TGTGCCAGCGGCAGGGCGGGGGTGTCCTACAATGAGCAGTTCTTC; cdr3_aa: CASGRAGVSYNEQFF
d_call: TRBD1; j_call: TRBJ1-5; clone_size: .; v_call: TRBV4-1; cdr3_nt: TGCGCCAGCCGACCTACTCCTTTCAGGGGGCCGCAGCCCCAGCATTTT; cdr3_aa: CASRPTPFRGPQPQHF
d_call: .; j_call: TRBJ2-1; clone_size: .; v_call: TRBV10-1; cdr3_nt: TGCGCCAGCAGTGAGTCAACATATAGCGAGCAGTTCTTC; cdr3_aa: CASSESTYSEQFF
d_call: .; j_call: TRBJ1-2; clone_size: .; v_call: TRBV10-1; cdr3_nt: TGCGCCAGCAGTTCTCTTTTTAACTATGGCTACACCTTC; cdr3_aa: CASSSLFNYGYTF
d_call: .; j_call: TRBJ2-3; clone_size: .; v_call: TRBV18; cdr3_nt: TGTGCCAGCTCACCCCAGGCGGGGGCTAGCACAGATACGCAGTATTTT; cdr3_aa: CASSPQAGASTDTQYF
d_call: .; j_call: TRBJ1-1; clone_size: .; v_call: TRBV19; cdr3_nt: TGTGCCAGTAGTATTTTCGGGGGTCGGACTGAAGCTTTCTTT; cdr3_aa: CASSIFGGRTEAFF
d_call: .; j_call: TRBJ2-1; clone_size: .; v_call: TRBV15; cdr3_nt: TGTGCCACCAGCAGAGGTCTACTAGGTGGAGCGTTGAATGAGCAGTTCTTC; cdr3_aa: CATSRGLLGGALNEQFF
d_call: .; j_call: TRBJ1-5; clone_size: .; v_call: TRBV6-5; cdr3_nt: TGTGCCAGCAGTAGGGGGGGGGCTGGTCAGCCCCAGCATTTT; cdr3_aa: CASSRGGAGQPQHF
d_call: TRBD1; j_call: TRBJ2-5; clone_size: .; v_call: TRBV19; cdr3_nt: TGTGCCAGTAGTATAAAGACAGGGGTCCAAGAGACCCAGTACTTC; cdr3_aa: CASSIKTGVQETQYF
d_call: TRBD2; j_call: TRBJ2-7; clone_size: .; v_call: TRBV6-5; cdr3_nt: TGTGCCAGCAGATTACTAGCGGGAGTTTCCGAGCAGTACTTC; cdr3_aa: CASRLLAGVSEQYF
d_call: .; j_call: TRBJ1-1; clone_size: .; v_call: TRBV7-2; cdr3_nt: TGTGCCAGCAGCTTAGCGCTGCGGCTCACTGAAGCTTTCTTT; cdr3_aa: CASSLALRLTEAFF
d_call: TRBD1; j_call: TRBJ1-5; clone_size: few; v_call: TRBV6-1; cdr3_nt: TGTGCCAGCAGCGTCGGGACAGGCCCGCGGGGGACCCAGCATTTT; cdr3_aa: CASSVGTGPRGTQHF
d_call: TRBD1; j_call: TRBJ1-1; clone_size: .; v_call: TRBV7-9; cdr3_nt: TGTGCCAGCAGCTTAGACCGGACAGGGAGGACTGAAGCTTTCTTT; cdr3_aa: CASSLDRTGRTEAFF
d_call: TRBD2; j_call: TRBJ2-7; clone_size: .; v_call: TRBV6-6; cdr3_nt: TGTGCCAGCAGATATTCCCTAGCGGGAGGAACCTACGAGCAGTACTTC; cdr3_aa: CASRYSLAGGTYEQYF
d_call: TRBD1; j_call: TRBJ2-5; clone_size: .; v_call: TRBV4-3; cdr3_nt: TGCGCCAGCAGCCATAGTATAGGGATGGGGACAGGGCCTCTCCAAGAGACCCAGTACTTC; cdr3_aa: CASSHSIGMGTGPLQETQYF
d_call: TRBD1; j_call: TRBJ1-1; clone_size: .; v_call: TRBV27; cdr3_nt: TGTGCCAGCAGTTGGGACAGGGCTACTACTGAAGCTTTCTTT; cdr3_aa: CASSWDRATTEAFF
d_call: .; j_call: TRBJ1-2; clone_size: .; v_call: TRBV6-1; cdr3_nt: TGTGCCAGCAGGGTCTTACAGGGTGGGGATGGCTACACCTTC; cdr3_aa: CASRVLQGGDGYTF
d_call: .; j_call: TRBJ2-3; clone_size: once; v_call: TRBV7-2; cdr3_nt: TGTGCCAGCAGCTTAATTGCGGGATACACAGATACGCAGTATTTT; cdr3_aa: CASSLIAGYTDTQYF
d_call: TRBD2; j_call: TRBJ2-7; clone_size: .; v_call: TRBV7-8; cdr3_nt: TGTGCCAGCAGTCTACTAGCGGGGGGGCTCCACGAGCAGTACTTC; cdr3_aa: CASSLLAGGLHEQYF
d_call: .; j_call: TRBJ1-2; clone_size: .; v_call: TRBV27; cdr3_nt: TGTGCCAGCAGTTCTACCCTAGGGGCGCGCGGCTATGGCTACACCTTC; cdr3_aa: CASSSTLGARGYGYTF
d_call: .; j_call: TRBJ1-2; clone_size: .; v_call: TRBV19; cdr3_nt: TGTGCCAGTAGTATAGATCGGGAGGGGAACTATGGCTACACCTTC; cdr3_aa: CASSIDREGNYGYTF
d_call: .; j_call: TRBJ2-7; clone_size: .; v_call: TRBV21-1; cdr3_nt: TGTGCCAGCAGCAAAGGTCCTTACATCTACGAGCAGTACTTC; cdr3_aa: CASSKGPYIYEQYF
d_call: TRBD1; j_call: TRBJ1-1; clone_size: .; v_call: TRBV5-1; cdr3_nt: TGCGCCAGCAGCACCGGACAGGGTGGGTCGAACACTGAAGCTTTCTTT; cdr3_aa: CASSTGQGGSNTEAFF
d_call: .; j_call: TRBJ1-2; clone_size: .; v_call: TRBV7-2; cdr3_nt: TGTGCCAGCAGCTTAGGGTCAGCGGTTGGAGGCTACACCTTC; cdr3_aa: CASSLGSAVGGYTF
d_call: TRBD2; j_call: TRBJ2-3; clone_size: .; v_call: TRBV7-2; cdr3_nt: TGTGCCAGCAGCTTACAAGCGGGAGACGCAGATACGCAGTATTTT; cdr3_aa: CASSLQAGDADTQYF
d_call: TRBD2; j_call: TRBJ2-2; clone_size: .; v_call: TRBV7-7; cdr3_nt: TGTGCCAGCAGTCCGACTAGCGGGGGTCGGGCGCTGTTTTTT; cdr3_aa: CASSPTSGGRALFF
d_call: TRBD1; j_call: TRBJ2-7; clone_size: .; v_call: TRBV19; cdr3_nt: TGTGCCAGTAGTGACAAGGGACAGGTGAACTACGAGCAGTACTTC; cdr3_aa: CASSDKGQVNYEQYF
d_call: TRBD2; j_call: TRBJ2-3; clone_size: .; v_call: TRBV6-6; cdr3_nt: TGTGCCAGCACCATAACTGCCGACGGGAGGGGTACGCAGTATTTT; cdr3_aa: CASTITADGRGTQYF
d_call: TRBD1; j_call: TRBJ2-5; clone_size: .; v_call: TRBV7-9; cdr3_nt: TGTGCCAGCAGCCAAGGACAGGGGGCATTAGAGACCCAGTACTTC; cdr3_aa: CASSQGQGALETQYF
d_call: .; j_call: TRBJ2-7; clone_size: .; v_call: TRBV7-2; cdr3_nt: TGTGCCAGCAGCTTGGGCAGCTACGAGCAGTACTTC; cdr3_aa: CASSLGSYEQYF
d_call: TRBD1; j_call: TRBJ1-1; clone_size: .; v_call: TRBV5-1; cdr3_nt: TGCGCCAGCAGCTTGGGACAGGGTTTCGATGAAGCTTTCTTT; cdr3_aa: CASSLGQGFDEAFF
d_call: TRBD2; j_call: TRBJ2-3; clone_size: few; v_call: TRBV6-4; cdr3_nt: TGTGCCAGCAGTGACTTGTTGAAGATAGACGGACTAGCGGGGGCCGGGTTAGGAGATACGCAGTATTTT; cdr3_aa: CASSDLLKIDGLAGAGLGDTQYF
d_call: .; j_call: TRBJ1-2; clone_size: .; v_call: TRBV28; cdr3_nt: TGTGCCAGCATCCAAGGGGGGGGCAGCTATGGCTACACCTTC; cdr3_aa: CASIQGGGSYGYTF
d_call: .; j_call: TRBJ1-2; clone_size: .; v_call: TRBV6-5; cdr3_nt: TGTGCCAGCAGGGTACAGGGATGGAACTATGGCTACACCTTC; cdr3_aa: CASRVQGWNYGYTF
d_call: TRBD2; j_call: TRBJ2-7; clone_size: .; v_call: TRBV7-9; cdr3_nt: TGTGCCAGCCGTCCTGGTAGCGGGCAATACGAGCAGTACTTC; cdr3_aa: CASRPGSGQYEQYF
d_call: TRBD2; j_call: TRBJ2-7; clone_size: .; v_call: TRBV18; cdr3_nt: TGTGCCAGCTCACCGACTAGCGGGAGGATCGTGTCCACCTACGAGCAGTACTTC; cdr3_aa: CASSPTSGRIVSTYEQYF
d_call: .; j_call: TRBJ2-1; clone_size: once; v_call: TRBV4-1; cdr3_nt: TGCGCCAGCAGCCAAGATCCCCCAACAGGGAAGGGTCACAATGAGCAGTTCTTC; cdr3_aa: CASSQDPPTGKGHNEQFF
d_call: .; j_call: TRBJ1-2; clone_size: .; v_call: TRBV19; cdr3_nt: TGTGCCAGTCAGATGCAGGAGGCGGGTCGTGACTACACCTTC; cdr3_aa: CASQMQEAGRDYTF
d_call: TRBD1; j_call: TRBJ1-2; clone_size: .; v_call: TRBV7-2; cdr3_nt: TGTGCCAGCAGCATCCGGACAGGGTCTAACTATGGCTACACCTTC; cdr3_aa: CASSIRTGSNYGYTF
d_call: TRBD2; j_call: TRBJ2-3; clone_size: .; v_call: TRBV27; cdr3_nt: TGTGCCAGCAGTTTATCTGCCGTTTTTCTAGCGGGAGCGGGAGATACGCAGTATTTT; cdr3_aa: CASSLSAVFLAGAGDTQYF
d_call: TRBD1; j_call: TRBJ2-7; clone_size: .; v_call: TRBV19; cdr3_nt: TGTGCCAGTAGTATAGCGGGACAGGGATGGAACGAGCAGTACTTC; cdr3_aa: CASSIAGQGWNEQYF
d_call: .; j_call: TRBJ1-1; clone_size: few; v_call: TRBV14; cdr3_nt: TGTGCCAGCAGCCCAGGGGTTGATCCTGAAGCTTTCTTT; cdr3_aa: CASSPGVDPEAFF
d_call: TRBD1; j_call: TRBJ2-1; clone_size: once; v_call: TRBV2; cdr3_nt: TGTGCCAGCATCCCGGACAGGGTTGGGAATGAGCAGTTCTTC; cdr3_aa: CASIPDRVGNEQFF
d_call: TRBD1; j_call: TRBJ2-7; clone_size: .; v_call: TRBV28; cdr3_nt: TGTGCCAGCAGATCGACCGGGACAGGTCTCTACGAGCAGTACTTC; cdr3_aa: CASRSTGTGLYEQYF
d_call: .; j_call: TRBJ2-2; clone_size: .; v_call: TRBV14; cdr3_nt: TGTGCCAGCAGCCGACTAGTGAACACCGGGGAGCTGTTTTTT; cdr3_aa: CASSRLVNTGELFF
d_call: TRBD2; j_call: TRBJ2-1; clone_size: .; v_call: TRBV7-2; cdr3_nt: TGTGCCAGCAGTCGGAGCGGGAGGGCCATTGAGCAGTTCTTC; cdr3_aa: CASSRSGRAIEQFF
d_call: .; j_call: TRBJ1-5; clone_size: .; v_call: TRBV29-1; cdr3_nt: TGCAGCGTTGGCGGGGGCAATAGCAATCAGCCCCAGCATTTT; cdr3_aa: CSVGGGNSNQPQHF